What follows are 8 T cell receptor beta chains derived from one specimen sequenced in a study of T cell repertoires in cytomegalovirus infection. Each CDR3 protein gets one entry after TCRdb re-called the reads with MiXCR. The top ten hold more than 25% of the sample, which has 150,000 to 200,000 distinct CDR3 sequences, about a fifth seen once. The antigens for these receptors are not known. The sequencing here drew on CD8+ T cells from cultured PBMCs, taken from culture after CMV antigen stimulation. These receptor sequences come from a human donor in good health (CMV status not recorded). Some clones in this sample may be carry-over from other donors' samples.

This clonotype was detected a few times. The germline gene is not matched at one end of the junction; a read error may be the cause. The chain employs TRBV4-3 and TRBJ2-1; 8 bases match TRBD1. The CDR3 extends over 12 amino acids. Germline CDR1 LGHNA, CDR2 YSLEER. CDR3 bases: TGCGCCAGCAGCCAAACCGGGACAGGTCAGACCTTC. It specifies CASSQTGTGQTF.

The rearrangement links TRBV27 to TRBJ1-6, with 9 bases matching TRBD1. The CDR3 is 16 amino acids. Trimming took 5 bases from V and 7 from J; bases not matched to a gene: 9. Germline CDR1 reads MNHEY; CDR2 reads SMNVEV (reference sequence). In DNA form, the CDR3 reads TGTGCCAGCAGTGCCGGGACAGGGAATCCGAATTCACCCCTCCACTTT. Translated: CASSAGTGNPNSPLHF.

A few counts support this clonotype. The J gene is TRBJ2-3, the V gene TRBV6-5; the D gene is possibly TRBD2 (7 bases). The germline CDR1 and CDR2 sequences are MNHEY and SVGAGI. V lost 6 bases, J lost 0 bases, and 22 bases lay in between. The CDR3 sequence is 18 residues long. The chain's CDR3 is CASRRWGGLTTSTDTQYF. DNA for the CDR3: TGTGCCAGCAGACGATGGGGGGGCCTCACAACTAGCACAGATACGCAGTATTTT.

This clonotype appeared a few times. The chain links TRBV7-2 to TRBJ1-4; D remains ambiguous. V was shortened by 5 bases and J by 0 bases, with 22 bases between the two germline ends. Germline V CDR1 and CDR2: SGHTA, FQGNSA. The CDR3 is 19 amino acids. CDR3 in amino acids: CASSPYPYHAGSTNEKLFF. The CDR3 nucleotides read TGTGCCAGCAGCCCCTACCCATATCATGCGGGATCAACTAATGAAAAACTGTTTTTT.

The CDR3, as DNA: TGTGCCAGCAGCTTACGGGGGGAGAATGGCTACACCTTC. Encoded protein: CASSLRGENGYTF. J is TRBJ1-2 and V is TRBV7-8, with D possibly TRBD1 on 5 matching bases. The CDR3 has 13 amino acids. Germline CDR1 SGHVS, CDR2 FQNEAQ. V lost 2 bases and J 6 bases, leaving 10 bases between the germline ends. Combining the CDR3 with reference TRBV7-8 and TRBJ1-2 gives the whole variable domain GAGVSQSPRYKVAKRGQDVALRCDPISGHVSLFWYQQALGQGPEFLTYFQNEAQLDKSGLPSDRFFAERPEGSVSTLKIQRTQQEDSAVYLCASSLRGENGYTFGSGTRLTVV.

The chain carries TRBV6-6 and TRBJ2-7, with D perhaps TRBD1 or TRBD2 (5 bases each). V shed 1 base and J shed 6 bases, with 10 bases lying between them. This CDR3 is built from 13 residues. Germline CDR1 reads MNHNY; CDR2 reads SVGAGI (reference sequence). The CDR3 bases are TGTGCCAGCAGTTACTTTGGGGACGGCGAGCAGTACTTC. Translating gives CASSYFGDGEQYF.

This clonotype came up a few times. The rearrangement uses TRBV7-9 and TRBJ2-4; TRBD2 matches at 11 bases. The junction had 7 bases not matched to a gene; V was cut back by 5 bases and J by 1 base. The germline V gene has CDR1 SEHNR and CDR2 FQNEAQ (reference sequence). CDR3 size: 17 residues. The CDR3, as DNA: TGTGCCAGCAGCCCCCCCACTAGCGGGGGTGCCAAAAACATTCAGTACTTC. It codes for CASSPPTSGGAKNIQYF.

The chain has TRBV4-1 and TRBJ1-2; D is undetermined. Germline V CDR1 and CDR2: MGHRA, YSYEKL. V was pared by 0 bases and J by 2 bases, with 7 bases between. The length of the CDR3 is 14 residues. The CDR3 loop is CASSQERENYGYTF. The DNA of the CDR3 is TGCGCCAGCAGCCAAGAAAGGGAGAACTATGGCTACACCTTC.